Listed here are 27 T cell receptor beta chains from one sample, sequenced in a study of identical twins. TCRdb re-called the 5' RACE reads with MiXCR, one entry per CDR3 protein. The sample has around 250,000 distinct CDR3 sequences, roughly an eighth seen once. The sample was also linked to a second study, of yellow fever vaccine responses in identical twins.

Sample: memory (CD45RO+) T cells sorted from blood. The receptors were sampled from a woman aged 18 to 35 in good health.

The gene calls are TRBV6-1 and TRBJ2-3; D is tentatively TRBD1 or TRBD2 (5 bases each). The V end was cut by 6 bases, the J end by 2 bases, with 18 bases between. The V gene's germline CDR1 is MNHNS and CDR2 SASEGT. The CDR3 sequence is 16 residues long. The CDR3 region is CASSRLRDGSTDTQYF. CDR3 DNA sequence: TGTGCCAGCAGCCGCCTTCGGGACGGATCCACAGATACGCAGTATTTT.

The sample holds a few counts of this clonotype. V usage is TRBV20-1 and J usage is TRBJ1-2; 7 nucleotides match TRBD1. V was pared by 5 bases and J by 4 bases, with 4 bases of the junction left unmatched. Germline V CDR1 and CDR2: DFQATT, SNEGSKA (reference sequence). This CDR3 spans 12 amino acids. The CDR3 DNA follows: TGCAGTGCTTACAGGGGCACCTATGGCTACACCTTC. Residues: CSAYRGTYGYTF.

This clonotype has more than one count but fewer than ten. V is TRBV4-1 and J is TRBJ2-2; 9 bases are shared with TRBD1. CDR3 size: 16 residues. The V gene's germline CDR1 is MGHRA and CDR2 YSYEKL. V lost 4 bases to trimming and J lost 5 bases; unmatched junction nucleotides: 8. This CDR3 is CASSPDRGFPTGELFF. CDR3 DNA: TGCGCCAGCAGCCCGGACAGGGGATTTCCGACCGGGGAGCTGTTTTTT.

This clonotype was seen a handful of times. The chain couples TRBV20-1 to TRBJ2-1; 9 bases fit TRBD1. This CDR3 is built from 15 residues. J gave up 1 base and V 4 bases, and 5 bases lay outside the gene matches. Germline V gives CDR1 DFQATT, CDR2 SNEGSKA (reference sequence). The CDR3 reads CSAKAGTGSYNEQFF. The CDR3 region has the DNA TGCAGTGCTAAAGCCGGGACAGGGTCCTACAATGAGCAGTTCTTC.

V usage is TRBV7-2 and J usage is TRBJ2-7, with a weak D call TRBD1 (6 bases). Germline loops: CDR1 SGHTA, CDR2 FQGNSA. V lost 3 bases and J 2 bases, leaving 14 bases between the germline ends. This CDR3 has 15 amino acids. This CDR3 reads CASSFARGQTYEQYF. The CDR3 region has the DNA TGTGCCAGCAGCTTCGCCAGGGGCCAAACCTACGAGCAGTACTTC.

This clonotype was seen ten or more times. This chain links TRBV27 with TRBJ2-5; weak D call: TRBD2 (5 bases). This CDR3 is built from 16 residues. The germline gives CDR1 MNHEY, CDR2 SMNVEV (reference sequence). The ends were cut back, 4 bases at V and 5 bases at J, with 20 bases in the middle. The CDR3 sequence is CASSSRPGSLRETQYF. CDR3 nucleotides: TGTGCCAGCAGTTCCCGACCGGGGTCGCTACGCGAGACCCAGTACTTC.

There are a few counts of this clonotype. This chain connects TRBV9 to TRBJ2-1; D perhaps matches TRBD1 (5 bases). The CDR3 loop spans 17 amino acids. CDR1 SGDLS and CDR2 YYNGEE come from the germline V gene. V shed 0 bases and J shed 1 base, with 14 bases lying between them. Here the CDR3 DNA reads TGTGCCAGCAGCGTAGGAGGCTCGGCAGGGTCCTACAATGAGCAGTTCTTC. It codes for CASSVGGSAGSYNEQFF.

This clonotype was picked up a small number of times. V is TRBV12-3 or TRBV12-4 and J is TRBJ1-4, with 9 bases lining up with TRBD1. V dropped 6 bases and J dropped 6; count of bases not matched to a gene: 8. The CDR3 contains 15 residues. The DNA for the CDR3 is TGTGCCAGCAGATCGACAGGGGGTTCGCATGAAAAACTGTTTTTT. Its protein product is CASRSTGGSHEKLFF.

V gene TRBV6-2 or TRBV6-3 combines with J gene TRBJ2-7; 10 nucleotides match TRBD2. Trimming removed 6 bases from V and 4 bases from J; junction bases left unmatched: 12. The CDR3 is made up of 16 amino acids. The V gene's germline CDR1 is MNHEY and CDR2 SVGEGT. The CDR3 bases are TGTGCCAGCAGACGGGGGGGGACTAGCGTCACGTACGAGCAGTACTTC. This sequence encodes CASRRGGTSVTYEQYF.

This chain links TRBV7-2 with TRBJ2-5; 7 bases line up with TRBD1. The CDR3 loop spans 13 amino acids. Germline V gene data show CDR1 as SGHTA and CDR2 as FQGNSA. Unmatched junction bases numbered 4, after V lost 4 bases and J lost 5 bases. The CDR3 bases are TGTGCCAGCAGCTCTACAGGGGTGGAGACCCAGTACTTC. This sequence encodes CASSSTGVETQYF.

This clonotype came up many times. The rearrangement uses TRBV5-1 and TRBJ1-6, with TRBD1 matching over 8 bases. The CDR3 totals 16 residues. Germline CDR1 and CDR2: SGHRS and YFSETQ. V lost 3 bases and J lost 10; bases outside the gene matches: 12. CDR3 nucleotides: TGCGCCAGCAGCTACACCGGGACAGGACTATCCTCACCCCTCCACTTT. Protein: CASSYTGTGLSSPLHF.

This chain joins TRBV6-2 or TRBV6-3 and TRBJ2-7; D unclear. The CDR3 sequence is 13 residues long. From germline, CDR1 is MNHEY and CDR2 SVGEGT. V was clipped by 5 bases and J by 6 bases, with 14 bases between them. This CDR3 reads CASSPPAPGEQYF. The CDR3 DNA reads TGTGCCAGCAGTCCCCCCGCCCCGGGCGAGCAGTACTTC.

J is TRBJ2-7 and V is TRBV4-1; D uncertain. V shed 1 base and J shed 0 bases, with 7 bases lying between them. Germline V gene data show CDR1 as MGHRA and CDR2 as YSYEKL. The CDR3 runs to 14 residues. DNA of the CDR3: TGCGCCAGCAGCCAAGCCAGCAGCTCCTACGAGCAGTACTTC. Protein sequence: CASSQASSSYEQYF.

In this sample, this clonotype turned up many times. V and J are TRBV6-2 or TRBV6-3 and TRBJ2-3; tentative D call: TRBD2 (5 bases). The CDR3 has 14 residues. V lost 4 bases to trimming and J lost 0 bases, with 8 bases between them. Germline V CDR1 and CDR2: MNHEY, SVGEGT. The CDR3, as DNA: TGTGCCAGCAGTTCTACTAGGAGCACAGATACGCAGTATTTT. This gives the protein CASSSTRSTDTQYF.

This clonotype has more than one count but fewer than ten. The rearrangement joins TRBV25-1 to TRBJ1-3; perhaps TRBD1 as D (5 bases). The CDR3 has 17 amino acids. Germline CDR1 reads MGHDK; CDR2 reads SYGVNS. V was cut by 1 base and J by 0 bases, with 13 bases left in between. CDR3 DNA sequence: TGTGCCAGCAGTGAATTTGCGGGGCGAAGCTCTGGAAACACCATATATTTT. Encoded protein: CASSEFAGRSSGNTIYF.

Remarks on this clonotype: At one boundary the junction diverges from the germline segment, which might be a read error. The V call is TRBV6-5, the J call TRBJ2-7, with D hard to call. Germline CDR1 reads MNHEY; CDR2 reads SVGAGI. CDR3 length: 14 residues. CDR3 nucleotides: TGTGCCAGCAGTTACTCGGATTCCTCCCACGAGCAGTACTTC. Its protein is CASSYSDSSHEQYF.

This sequence joins TRBV7-9 and TRBJ2-5; D gene unclear. CDR1 and CDR2 (germline): SEHNR, FQNEAQ (reference sequence). The germline V and J ends were trimmed by 2 bases and 5 bases, with 12 bases remaining between them. The CDR3 has 14 amino acids. The CDR3 spells CASSLLGQGETQYF. In nucleotides, the CDR3 is TGTGCCAGCAGCTTACTAGGCCAAGGGGAGACCCAGTACTTC.

This rearrangement joins TRBV29-1 to TRBJ1-4, with D possibly being TRBD1 (5 bases). Germline V gene data show CDR1 as SQVTM and CDR2 as ANQGSEA. This CDR3 is built from 13 residues. V lost 6 bases and J lost 10, with 18 bases in between. CDR3 bases: TGCAGCGTCGACCAGGGAGCGGGGGGAAAACTGTTTTTT. Translating it yields CSVDQGAGGKLFF.

The table lists this clonotype with a few counts. The rearrangement joins TRBV6-4 to TRBJ2-5, with 14 positions matching TRBD2. CDR3 length: 16 amino acids. CDR1 and CDR2 from the germline V gene are MRHNA and SNTAGT. V shed 4 bases, J shed 5 bases, and the junction held 6 bases outside the gene matches. This CDR3 is CASSATGTSGSETQYF. The CDR3 region has the DNA TGTGCCAGCAGTGCCACCGGGACTAGCGGGAGTGAGACCCAGTACTTC.

This clonotype was counted between two and nine times. The chain has TRBV24-1 and TRBJ2-7, with a possible D match to TRBD1 (6 bases). This CDR3 comprises 14 residues. Per the germline V gene, CDR1 is KGHDR and CDR2 is SFDVKD. The V gene lost 4 bases and the J gene lost 6 bases, with 15 bases spanning the gap. Written as DNA, the CDR3 is TGTGCCACCAGTGACCCGACAGGCCGGGGCGAGCAGTACTTC. Amino acid sequence: CATSDPTGRGEQYF.

The chain carries TRBV20-1 and TRBJ2-3; weak D call: TRBD1 (7 bases). Trimming cost V 6 bases and J 1 base, with 23 bases left between them. Germline CDR1 and CDR2: DFQATT and SNEGSKA (reference sequence). CDR3 size: 17 residues. The CDR3 protein is CSARRDSIKFGTDTQYF. The CDR3 coding sequence is TGCAGTGCCCGGCGGGACAGCATAAAATTTGGCACAGATACGCAGTATTTT.

The CDR3 DNA sequence: TGTGCCAGCAGTCCCGGGGCGGGGGTCCTCCAAGAGACCCAGTACTTC. Its translation is CASSPGAGVLQETQYF. The V call is TRBV12-3 or TRBV12-4, the J call TRBJ2-5; 7 nucleotides line up with TRBD2. V was clipped by 5 bases and J by 1 base; unmatched bases: 10. This CDR3 is built from 16 residues.

This sequence joins TRBV29-1 and TRBJ2-5, with a tentative D call TRBD1 (6 bases). Trimming cost V 7 bases and J 2 bases, with 8 bases left between them. The germline CDR1 and CDR2 sequences are SQVTM and ANQGSEA. This CDR3 spans 11 amino acids. CDR3 DNA sequence: TGCAGCGGCGGACAGCAAGAGACCCAGTACTTC. This gives the protein CSGGQQETQYF.

V usage is TRBV10-1 and J usage is TRBJ1-6; D is uncertain. V was trimmed by 5 bases and J by 7 bases, leaving 6 bases between them. The CDR3 is 12 amino acids. The germline CDR1 and CDR2 sequences are WNHNN and SYGVQD (reference sequence). The CDR3 spells CASSTVNSPLHF. CDR3 DNA: TGCGCCAGCAGTACGGTGAATTCACCCCTCCACTTT.

The chain joins TRBV11-3 to TRBJ2-3; TRBD1 aligns across 10 bases. The V and J ends lost 5 bases and 4 bases, in that order; junction bases with no gene match: 9. CDR3 length: 16 amino acids. Per the germline V gene, CDR1 is SGHNT and CDR2 is YENEEA. CDR3 DNA: TGTGCCAGCAGCGCGGCCGGGACAGGGGTGGCAGATACGCAGTATTTT. Translating it yields CASSAAGTGVADTQYF.

This clonotype was seen at least ten times. The genes are TRBV7-2 and TRBJ2-7; possibly TRBD1 for D (5 bases). The CDR3 is 15 residues long. Trimming left V 2 bases short and J 0 bases short, with 11 bases between. Germline V CDR1 and CDR2: SGHTA, FQGNSA. This CDR3 is CASSLRMDNSYEQYF. Here the CDR3 DNA reads TGTGCCAGCAGCTTACGGATGGACAACTCCTACGAGCAGTACTTC. Looking up the rest from reference TRBV7-2 and TRBJ2-7 gives the full variable domain: GAGVSQSPSNKVTEKGKDVELRCDPISGHTALYWYRQSLGQGLEFLIYFQGNSAPDKSGLPSDRFSAERTGGSVSTLTIQRTQQEDSAVYLCASSLRMDNSYEQYFGPGTRLTVT.

In this sample, this clonotype turned up many times. The chain carries TRBV5-1 and TRBJ1-3, with D possibly TRBD1 on 5 matching bases. The germline V gene encodes CDR1 SGHRS and CDR2 YFSETQ. This CDR3 comprises 16 residues. With 10 bases removed from V and 0 bases from J, the gap between germline ends came to 20 bases. The chain's CDR3 is CAHGRDPSLSGNTIYF. The CDR3 DNA follows: TGCGCCCACGGGCGGGACCCGAGTCTCTCTGGAAACACCATATATTTT.